This TCR beta chain was captured by sequencing in a study of blood T cell repertoires in COVID-19. Looking at the study overall: COVID-19 samples collected from the United States, Italy and Spain covered acute and convalescent phases. T cells, B-cell-depleted T cells, or PBMCs supplied cDNA or gDNA.

Patients from Seattle were sampled longitudinally, starting during active infection. Profiling relied on immunoSEQ multiplex PCR, and the TCRdb table lists in-frame clones only, not all of them. The top ten hold roughly 6% of the sample, which has around 370,000 clones, about nine tenths seen once. V was trimmed by 6 bases and J by 7 bases, leaving 16 bases between them. Germline CDR1 reads SGHTA; CDR2 reads FQGNSA. The CDR3 covers 14 residues. The chain uses TRBV7-2 and TRBJ1-5; possible D gene TRBD1, 5 bases. What was sequenced was peripheral blood. This sequence was found in a woman aged 45-65 years with COVID-19, enrolled during active disease. The CDR3: CASSQNRLDQPQHF. The CDR3 DNA is TGTGCCAGCAGTCAAAACAGGCTTGACCAGCCCCAGCATTTT. Combining the CDR3 with reference TRBV7-2 and TRBJ1-5 gives the whole variable domain GAGVSQSPSNKVTEKGKDVELRCDPISGHTALYWYRQSLGQGLEFLIYFQGNSAPDKSGLPSDRFSAERTGGSVSTLTIQRTQQEDSAVYLCASSQNRLDQPQHFGDGTRLSIL.